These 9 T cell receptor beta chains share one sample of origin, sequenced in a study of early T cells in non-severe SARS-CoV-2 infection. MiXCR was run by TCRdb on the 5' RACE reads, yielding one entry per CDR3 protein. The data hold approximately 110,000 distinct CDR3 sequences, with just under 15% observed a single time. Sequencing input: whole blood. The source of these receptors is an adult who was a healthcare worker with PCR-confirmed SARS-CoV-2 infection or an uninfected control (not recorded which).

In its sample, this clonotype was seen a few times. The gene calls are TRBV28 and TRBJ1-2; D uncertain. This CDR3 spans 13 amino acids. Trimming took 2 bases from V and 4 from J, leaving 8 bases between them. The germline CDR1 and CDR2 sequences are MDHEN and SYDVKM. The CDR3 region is CASSLTASYGYTF. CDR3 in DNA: TGTGCCAGCAGTTTAACAGCCTCCTATGGCTACACCTTC.

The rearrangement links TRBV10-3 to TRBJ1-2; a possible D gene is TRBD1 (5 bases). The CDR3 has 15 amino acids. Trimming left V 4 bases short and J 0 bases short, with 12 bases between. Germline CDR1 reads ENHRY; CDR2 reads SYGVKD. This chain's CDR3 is CAISGGERANYGYTF. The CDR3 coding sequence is TGTGCCATCAGTGGGGGGGAGCGAGCTAACTATGGCTACACCTTC.

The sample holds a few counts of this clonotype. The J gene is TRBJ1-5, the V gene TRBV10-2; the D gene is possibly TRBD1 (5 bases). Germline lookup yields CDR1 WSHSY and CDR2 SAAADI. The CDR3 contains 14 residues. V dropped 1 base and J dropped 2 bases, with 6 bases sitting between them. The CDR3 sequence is CASSEYRRNQPQHF. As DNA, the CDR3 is TGCGCCAGCAGTGAGTACAGGCGCAATCAGCCCCAGCATTTT.

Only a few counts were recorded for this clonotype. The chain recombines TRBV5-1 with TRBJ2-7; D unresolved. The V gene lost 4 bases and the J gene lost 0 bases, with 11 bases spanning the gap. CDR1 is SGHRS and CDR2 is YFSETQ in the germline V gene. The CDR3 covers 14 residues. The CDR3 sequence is CASSRNGNSYEQYF. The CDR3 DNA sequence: TGCGCCAGCAGCAGAAATGGGAACTCCTACGAGCAGTACTTC.

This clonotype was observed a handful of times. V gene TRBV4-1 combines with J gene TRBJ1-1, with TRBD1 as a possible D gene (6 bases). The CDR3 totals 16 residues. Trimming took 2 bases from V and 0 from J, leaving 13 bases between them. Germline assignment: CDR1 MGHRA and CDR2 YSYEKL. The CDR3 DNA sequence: TGCGCCAGCAGCCAACCGCTTAGGGGGATGAACACTGAAGCTTTCTTT. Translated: CASSQPLRGMNTEAFF.

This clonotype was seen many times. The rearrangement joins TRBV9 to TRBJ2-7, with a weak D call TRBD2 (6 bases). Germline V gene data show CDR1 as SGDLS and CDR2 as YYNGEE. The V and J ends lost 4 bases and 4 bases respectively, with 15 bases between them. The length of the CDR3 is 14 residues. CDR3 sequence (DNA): TGTGCCAGCAGCCCTAGCCCGAGCGGGTACGAGCAGTACTTC. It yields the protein CASSPSPSGYEQYF.

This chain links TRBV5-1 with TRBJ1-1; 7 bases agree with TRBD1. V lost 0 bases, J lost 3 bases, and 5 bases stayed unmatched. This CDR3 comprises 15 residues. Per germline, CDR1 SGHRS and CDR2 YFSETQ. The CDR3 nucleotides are TGCGCCAGCAGCTTGGTCGACAGGGATTACACTGAAGCTTTCTTT. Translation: CASSLVDRDYTEAFF.

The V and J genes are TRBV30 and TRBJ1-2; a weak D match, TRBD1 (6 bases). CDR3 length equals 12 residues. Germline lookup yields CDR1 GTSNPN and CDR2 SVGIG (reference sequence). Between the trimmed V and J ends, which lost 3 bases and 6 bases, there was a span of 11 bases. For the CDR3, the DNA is TGTGCCTGGAGAAAGGGGGGAAATGGCTACACCTTC. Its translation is CAWRKGGNGYTF.

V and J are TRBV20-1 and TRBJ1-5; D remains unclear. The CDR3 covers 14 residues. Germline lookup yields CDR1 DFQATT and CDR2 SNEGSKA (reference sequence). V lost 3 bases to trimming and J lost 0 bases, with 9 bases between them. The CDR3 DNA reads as TGCAGTGCTAGCGATGGGAATAGCAATCAGCCCCAGCATTTT. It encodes CSASDGNSNQPQHF.